One sample yielded the 25 T cell receptor beta chains listed below, sequenced in a study of blood T cell repertoires in COVID-19. Measured with immunoSEQ multiplex PCR; TCRdb has only the in-frame clones, and not every one. Altogether some 340,000 clones are present, about 87% being singletons, with the ten largest covering approximately 5%. Sequenced material: PBMCs or T cells enriched from blood (not recorded which). The origin of the receptors is a woman aged 30 to 39 who had recovered from COVID-19.

Concerning this clone itself: Other DNA variants within this sample encode the same CDR3. The chain carries TRBV15 and TRBJ2-7; TRBD2 is a possible D gene (5 bases). Germline CDR1 LNHNV, CDR2 YYDKDF (reference sequence). With 0 bases removed from V and 4 bases from J, the gap between germline ends came to 10 bases. The CDR3 is made up of 14 amino acids. The CDR3 region has the DNA TGTGCCACCAGCAGAGACCGCGGGCCTTACGAGCAGTACTTC. Translation gives CATSRDRGPYEQYF.

The rearrangement links TRBV28 to TRBJ2-5; 13 nucleotides align to TRBD2. V gave up 3 bases and J gave up 4 bases; unmatched junction bases: 14. In germline, CDR1 is MDHEN, CDR2 SYDVKM. The CDR3 loop spans 19 amino acids. This chain's CDR3 is CASSFFAGTSGALRETQYF. CDR3 nucleotides: TGTGCCAGCAGTTTCTTCGCAGGGACTAGCGGGGCCCTCCGAGAGACCCAGTACTTC.

The chain links TRBV6-5 to TRBJ2-2, with 8 positions matching TRBD1. This CDR3 contains 15 residues. The junction had 3 bases not matched to a gene; V was cut back by 2 bases and J by 4 bases. Germline CDR1 and CDR2: MNHEY and SVGAGI. CDR3 protein: CASSYGGTGTGELFF. As DNA, the CDR3 is TGTGCCAGCAGTTACGGTGGGACAGGCACCGGGGAGCTGTTTTTT.

J is TRBJ1-2 and V is TRBV7-9; 9 bases agree with TRBD1. The CDR3 length is 15 residues. Germline loops: CDR1 SEHNR, CDR2 FQNEAQ (reference sequence). Trimming took 4 bases from V and 4 from J; bases not matched to a gene: 7. CDR3 amino acids: CASSSSDRGAYGYTF. CDR3 in DNA: TGTGCCAGCAGCTCTTCCGACAGGGGGGCCTATGGCTACACCTTC.

V is TRBV6-5 and J is TRBJ1-4; 7 bases are shared with TRBD1. The J segment lost 4 bases and the V segment lost 0 bases, leaving 5 bases of the junction unmatched. Germline values: CDR1 MNHEY, CDR2 SVGAGI. This CDR3 is built from 16 residues. CDR3 sequence reads: CASSYSPHRGNEKLFF. CDR3 coding DNA: TGTGCCAGCAGTTACTCGCCCCACAGGGGTAATGAAAAACTGTTTTTT.

This clone was seen more than once but under ten times. The V gene is TRBV3-1 (or the pseudogene TRBV3-2), the J gene TRBJ2-7; 10 positions match TRBD2. With 1 base clipped from V and 3 bases from J, the junction kept 3 bases outside the gene matches. Germline CDR1 and CDR2: LGHDT and YNNKEL (reference sequence). The CDR3 loop spans 15 amino acids. The CDR3 sequence: CASSQVPSGGYEQYF. Here the CDR3 DNA reads TGTGCCAGCAGCCAAGTACCTAGCGGGGGCTACGAGCAGTACTTC.

The V gene is TRBV5-4, the J gene TRBJ1-2; D is perhaps TRBD1 (6 bases). The V end lost 2 bases, the J end lost 2 bases, and 19 bases lay between the germline ends. CDR1 is SGHNT and CDR2 is YYREEE in the germline V gene (reference sequence). The length of the CDR3 is 17 residues. Here the CDR3 DNA reads TGTGCCAGCAGCTTTCCCGGGGCCCCCGGGACAAACTATGGCTACACCTTC. Translation: CASSFPGAPGTNYGYTF.

The CDR3, as DNA: TGCGCCAGCAGCTTATCTCGGGGGGGCCATAATGAGCAGTTCTTC. Translation gives CASSLSRGGHNEQFF. This chain links TRBV5-1 with TRBJ2-1; 8 bases are a match to TRBD2. V lost 2 bases to trimming and J lost 7 bases; unmatched junction nucleotides: 8. Germline V gene lookup returns CDR1 SGHRS and CDR2 YFSETQ. The CDR3 is made up of 15 amino acids.

J is TRBJ2-7 and V is TRBV18; 8 nucleotides align to TRBD1. Trimming at V came to 3 bases and at J to 0 bases, leaving 4 bases not matched to a gene. The CDR3 is 15 amino acids. Looked up from germline, CDR1 is KGHSH and CDR2 is LQKENI. The CDR3 sequence is CASSPGQGYSYEQYF. The CDR3 DNA reads as TGTGCCAGCTCACCCGGACAGGGTTACTCCTACGAGCAGTACTTC.

This chain uses TRBV2 with TRBJ2-1; D is possibly TRBD1 (6 bases). CDR3 length: 15 amino acids. Germline CDR1 and CDR2: SNHLY and FYNNEI. Trimming shortened V by 2 bases and J by 7 bases, and 15 bases separated the two germline ends. The CDR3 sequence: CASSERETGRNEQFF. The CDR3 nucleotides are TGTGCCAGCAGTGAAAGGGAAACAGGGCGGAATGAGCAGTTCTTC.

V and J are TRBV28 and TRBJ1-1; weak D call: TRBD1 (6 bases). Trimming pared 5 bases from V and 8 bases from J, leaving 18 bases between. Germline V gives CDR1 MDHEN, CDR2 SYDVKM. There are 14 residues in the CDR3. In DNA form, the CDR3 reads TGTGCCAGCAGTAATGGGACACCTCTGGCGGAAGCTTTCTTT. Translating it yields CASSNGTPLAEAFF. Filled out from reference TRBV28 and TRBJ1-1, the complete variable domain reads DVKVTQSSRYLVKRTGEKVFLECVQDMDHENMFWYRQDPGLGLRLIYFSYDVKMKEKGDIPEGYSVSREKKERFSLILESASTNQTSMYLCASSNGTPLAEAFFGQGTRLTVV.

This clone was seen only a few times. This chain connects TRBV6-2 or TRBV6-3 to TRBJ1-5, with 10 bases identical to TRBD1. The germline V gene encodes CDR1 MNHEY and CDR2 SVGEGT. J lost 2 bases, V lost 5 bases, and 3 bases had no gene match. The CDR3 totals 15 residues. CDR3: CASSHGTGGNQPQHF. For the CDR3, the DNA is TGTGCCAGCAGTCACGGGACAGGGGGCAATCAGCCCCAGCATTTT.

The chain carries TRBV9 and TRBJ2-1; D unclear. This CDR3 comprises 13 residues. Germline V lookup: CDR1 SGDLS, CDR2 YYNGEE. Trimming cost V 3 bases and J 0 bases, with 4 bases left between them. The CDR3 sequence: CASSERSYNEQFF. The CDR3 nucleotides read TGTGCCAGCAGCGAGCGCTCCTACAATGAGCAGTTCTTC. Full variable domain (remainder filled in from reference TRBV9 and TRBJ2-1): DSGVTQTPKHLITATGQRVTLRCSPRSGDLSVYWYQQSLDQGLQFLIQYYNGEERAKGNILERFSAQQFPDLHSELNLSSLELGDSALYFCASSERSYNEQFFGPGTRLTVL.

This rearrangement joins TRBV4-1 to TRBJ2-7; D is ambiguous. The CDR3 is made up of 13 amino acids. CDR1 and CDR2 (germline): MGHRA, YSYEKL. Trimming took off 3 bases at V and 0 bases at J, with 6 bases between the two ends. DNA for the CDR3: TGCGCCAGCAGCCAGGAGAGCTCCTACGAGCAGTACTTC. Amino acids: CASSQESSYEQYF.

Remarks on this clone: A much larger clonotype is one base distant, so this may be a read error. Distinct nucleotide sequences in the sample also encode this CDR3. The chain carries TRBV5-1 and TRBJ1-2; possibly TRBD1 for D (6 bases). Deletions cut 0 bases from V and 4 bases from J, with 7 bases between. The CDR3 loop spans 13 amino acids. The germline V gene has CDR1 SGHRS and CDR2 YFSETQ. The DNA of the CDR3 is TGCGCCAGCAGCTTGGAAGGGGGCTATGGCTACACCTTC. It is translated as CASSLEGGYGYTF.

The chain recombines TRBV6-5 with TRBJ1-1; 8 bases fit TRBD1. V dropped 2 bases and J dropped 1; count of bases not matched to a gene: 6. Germline V gives CDR1 MNHEY, CDR2 SVGAGI. The CDR3 length is 16 residues. CDR3 in amino acids: CASSYPGQAGNTEAFF. The CDR3 DNA reads TGTGCCAGCAGTTACCCGGGACAGGCCGGGAACACTGAAGCTTTCTTT.

V and J are TRBV28 and TRBJ1-1, with 8 bases identical to TRBD1. V dropped 5 bases and J dropped 4; count of bases not matched to a gene: 12. Germline assignment: CDR1 MDHEN and CDR2 SYDVKM. This CDR3 spans 16 amino acids. The DNA of the CDR3 is TGTGCCAGCAGTCCCTATCGGACAGGGAAGAGCACTGAAGCTTTCTTT. Its translation is CASSPYRTGKSTEAFF.

In this sample, this clone turned up a few times. J is TRBJ2-7 and V is TRBV19; D is uncertain. The V end was cut by 3 bases, the J end by 0 bases, with 9 bases between. Looked up from germline, CDR1 is LNHDA and CDR2 is SQIVND (reference sequence). The CDR3 contains 14 residues. The CDR3 sequence: CASSIDILSYEQYF. As DNA, the CDR3 is TGTGCCAGTAGTATTGACATCCTCTCCTACGAGCAGTACTTC.

The chain combines TRBV7-6 with TRBJ2-3, with a weak D call TRBD2 (6 bases). Germline V gene data show CDR1 as SGHVS and CDR2 as FNYEAQ. CDR3 length equals 16 residues. The germline V and J ends were trimmed by 2 bases and 3 bases, with 15 bases remaining between them. The CDR3: CASSLLVGGETDTQYF. Written as DNA, the CDR3 is TGTGCCAGCAGCTTATTAGTGGGGGGTGAGACAGATACGCAGTATTTT.

The V and J genes are TRBV4-1 and TRBJ2-3, with D hard to call. V lost 3 bases and J lost 5, with 6 bases in between. The germline V gene has CDR1 MGHRA and CDR2 YSYEKL. This CDR3 comprises 12 residues. The CDR3 DNA is TGCGCCAGCAGCCAGCCACAAGATACGCAGTATTTT. This sequence encodes CASSQPQDTQYF.

The rearrangement uses TRBV28 and TRBJ1-2, with D hard to call. This CDR3 spans 14 amino acids. CDR1 is MDHEN, CDR2 SYDVKM, per germline. Deletions cut 6 bases from V and 8 bases from J, with 19 bases between. The CDR3 is CASRVRRRVGGYTF. CDR3 in DNA: TGTGCCAGCAGGGTCCGCCGACGGGTCGGCGGCTACACCTTC.

The chain joins TRBV30 to TRBJ1-4; D remains ambiguous. CDR1 is GTSNPN and CDR2 is SVGIG in the germline V gene (reference sequence). The CDR3 length is 18 residues. Between the trimmed V and J ends, which lost 0 bases and 1 base, there was a span of 18 bases. The CDR3 reads CAWSVRLGPGLTNEKLFF. DNA of the CDR3: TGTGCCTGGAGTGTTCGTCTGGGCCCGGGATTAACTAATGAAAAACTGTTTTTT. Filled out from reference TRBV30 and TRBJ1-4, the complete variable domain reads SQTIHQWPATLVQPVGSPLSLECTVEGTSNPNLYWYRQAAGRGLQLLFYSVGIGQISSEVPQNLSASRPQDRQFILSSKKLLLSDSGFYLCAWSVRLGPGLTNEKLFFGSGTQLSVL.

The V gene is TRBV14, the J gene TRBJ2-1; TRBD2 matches at 8 bases. CDR3 length: 17 amino acids. J lost 4 bases, V lost 0 bases, and 8 bases had no gene match. CDR1 SGHDN and CDR2 FVKESK come from the germline V gene. In DNA, the CDR3 is TGTGCCAGCAGCCAAGATACGGGACTAGATGCTTACAATGAGCAGTTCTTC. Its translation is CASSQDTGLDAYNEQFF.

V gene TRBV28 combines with J gene TRBJ1-4; 9 bases fit TRBD1. V gave up 5 bases and J gave up 8 bases; unmatched junction bases: 9. In germline, CDR1 is MDHEN, CDR2 SYDVKM. This CDR3 has 15 amino acids. The CDR3 protein is CASSPGDRVGEKLFF. CDR3 nucleotide sequence: TGTGCCAGCAGTCCGGGGGACAGGGTGGGCGAAAAACTGTTTTTT.

The chain carries TRBV5-1 and TRBJ1-2; 8 bases align to TRBD1. J was trimmed by 4 bases and V by 2 bases; bases with no gene match: 1. CDR1 is SGHRS, CDR2 YFSETQ, per germline. The CDR3 loop spans 13 amino acids. CDR3 in DNA: TGCGCCAGCAGCTTACAGGGGGTCTATGGCTACACCTTC. Residues: CASSLQGVYGYTF.